Below, one T cell receptor beta chain is given with its context. What it binds is unknown. This record comes from a study of shared clonotypes between healthy human individuals. Regarding the study as a whole: Several donors held about 4.6% of naive CD4 clonotypes in common. The researchers took only blood, and tissue repertoires probably look different. Naive subsets generally had larger estimated richness than memory subsets.

The CDR3 contains 14 residues. Trimming left V 2 bases short and J 0 bases short, with 8 bases between. The V gene's germline CDR1 is MNHNY and CDR2 SVGAGI (reference sequence). CD45RO-negative, CCR7-selected cells formed the naive CD8 fraction, which excluded terminally differentiated effector memory CD45RA+ cells. Source study methods: Junction-only sequences without quality scores came from ImmunoSEQ, so filtering differed. The data were produced by immunoSEQ multiplex PCR, yet TCRdb's version contains in-frame clones alone and is incomplete. The D gene and trimming were derived from the DNA, and the V and J assignments and clone size from that table. The sample comprises about 2 million clones, about 95% of which are singletons, and 0.9% to 1.4% rests with the top ten.

This sequence was found in a man aged 18-30 years in good health. Sequenced material: naive CD8+ T cells sorted from blood. The V call is TRBV6-6, the J call TRBJ2-7; a possible D gene is TRBD2 (5 bases). This chain's CDR3 is CASSYVGSSYEQYF. Here the CDR3 DNA reads TGTGCCAGCAGTTACGTAGGGAGCTCCTACGAGCAGTACTTC.